Below, 14 T cell receptor beta chains from the same sample are listed, as sequenced in a study of cytomegalovirus exposure and HLA in healthy donors. Only in-frame clones appear in the TCRdb table, and some are missing; sequencing was by immunoSEQ multiplex PCR. The table lists about 160,000 clones, around four fifths of them singletons. Specimen: PBMCs. These receptor sequences come from a man aged 25 to 40 in good health and CMV-seropositive.

The chain joins TRBV5-6 to TRBJ1-5; D ambiguous. The CDR3 contains 13 residues. Trimming pared 4 bases from V and 4 bases from J, leaving 9 bases between. The germline V gene has CDR1 SGHDT and CDR2 YYEEEE. In nucleotides, the CDR3 is TGTGCCAGCAGCCGCGGTCGTAATCAGCCCCAGCATTTT. Its translation: CASSRGRNQPQHF.

As for this clone: The germline gene is not matched at one end of the junction; a read error may be the cause. The chain couples TRBV7-7 to TRBJ2-5, with D possibly TRBD1 on 6 matching bases. Germline CDR1 SSHAT, CDR2 FNYEAQ (reference sequence). The CDR3 loop spans 14 amino acids. The CDR3: CASSLAGTSETQYF. As DNA, the CDR3 is TGTGCTAGCAGCTTAGCTGGGACATCAGAGACCCAGTACTTC.

V is TRBV7-6 and J is TRBJ2-3; tentatively, D is TRBD2 (7 bases). CDR3 length: 16 amino acids. Per germline, CDR1 SGHVS and CDR2 FNYEAQ. The V and J ends lost 1 base and 5 bases respectively, with 16 bases between them. In DNA form, the CDR3 reads TGTGCCAGCAGCTTAGAGTGGGGGGGCGGGGGAGATACGCAGTATTTT. Translation: CASSLEWGGGGDTQYF.

The rearrangement links TRBV27 to TRBJ2-7; D perhaps matches TRBD2 (6 bases). Trimming removed 4 bases from V and 4 bases from J, with 14 bases in between. This CDR3 spans 14 amino acids. The germline CDR1 and CDR2 sequences are MNHEY and SMNVEV (reference sequence). CDR3 coding DNA: TGTGCCAGCAGTTCCCTAGCGCGGTGGTACGAGCAGTACTTC. Amino acid sequence: CASSSLARWYEQYF.

This rearrangement joins TRBV5-6 to TRBJ1-4; 7 bases match TRBD1. With 4 bases clipped from V and 7 bases from J, the junction kept 10 bases outside the gene matches. Germline V CDR1 and CDR2: SGHDT, YYEEEE. This CDR3 has 15 residues. For the CDR3, the DNA is TGTGCCAGCAGCCCTGCGACAGGGACGCGTGAAAAACTGTTTTTT. Translating it yields CASSPATGTREKLFF.

The rearrangement uses TRBV7-2 and TRBJ2-6; D is perhaps TRBD2 (7 bases). The CDR3 covers 16 residues. The ends were cut back, 8 bases at V and 2 bases at J, with 16 bases in the middle. Germline V gives CDR1 SGHTA, CDR2 FQGNSA. The CDR3 nucleotides are TGTGCCAGCCCCCCCGGGGGGCGGGCTGGGGCCAACGTCCTGACTTTC. Its protein product is CASPPGGRAGANVLTF.

The chain has TRBV11-2 and TRBJ1-2; maybe TRBD1 (5 bases). Germline CDR1 reads SGHAT; CDR2 reads FQNNGV. V lost 4 bases and J lost 1, with 10 bases in between. The CDR3 spans 14 residues. The CDR3 reads CASSSREYNYGYTF. CDR3 bases: TGTGCCAGCAGCTCCAGGGAATATAACTATGGCTACACCTTC.

As DNA, the CDR3 is TGCGCCAGCAGCCAAGAGGGCAGCTACGAGCAGTACTTC. As protein: CASSQEGSYEQYF. The chain uses TRBV4-1 and TRBJ2-7; no clear D gene. CDR1 and CDR2 (germline): MGHRA, YSYEKL. V shed 0 bases and J shed 3 bases, with 6 bases lying between them. CDR3 length: 13 amino acids.

This clone showed up just a few times. The chain combines TRBV5-4 with TRBJ2-5, with 9 bases fitting TRBD2. CDR3 size: 14 residues. Germline loops: CDR1 SGHNT, CDR2 YYREEE (reference sequence). The V segment lost 4 bases and the J segment 4 bases; nucleotides outside the gene matches: 5. The CDR3 spells CASSGTTSGETQYF. CDR3 DNA: TGTGCCAGCAGCGGAACGACTAGCGGAGAGACCCAGTACTTC.

This chain joins TRBV14 and TRBJ1-6, with D possibly being TRBD1 (5 bases). The V end was cut by 1 base, the J end by 13 bases, with 11 bases between. Germline V lookup: CDR1 SGHDN, CDR2 FVKESK. The CDR3 is 13 amino acids. DNA of the CDR3: TGTGCCAGCAGCCAAGTGGGGGGGGGTCCCCTCCACTTT. Its protein is CASSQVGGGPLHF.

The chain couples TRBV18 to TRBJ2-5; D possibly corresponds to TRBD1 (6 bases). V was trimmed by 2 bases and J by 5 bases, leaving 18 bases between them. The CDR3 spans 16 residues. Germline V gene sequence: CDR1 KGHSH, CDR2 LQKENI. The CDR3, as DNA: TGTGCCAGCTCACCAATGACAGGTGGGCTGAGGGAGACCCAGTACTTC. Protein product: CASSPMTGGLRETQYF.

This chain uses TRBV9 with TRBJ2-3; 7 bases agree with TRBD1. Germline V gene lookup returns CDR1 SGDLS and CDR2 YYNGEE. This CDR3 spans 15 amino acids. Trimming took 0 bases from V and 6 from J; bases not matched to a gene: 7. CDR3 residues: CASSVEGAPYDTQYF. The CDR3 DNA reads TGTGCCAGCAGCGTAGAGGGGGCGCCTTACGATACGCAGTATTTT.

This clone has a count of ten or more. This sequence joins TRBV2 and TRBJ2-3, with TRBD2 matching over 15 bases. The CDR3 runs to 17 residues. J lost 2 bases, V lost 9 bases, and 9 bases had no gene match. CDR1 is SNHLY, CDR2 FYNNEI, per germline. In DNA form, the CDR3 reads TGTGCCAGGCGACCGGGACTAGCGGGGGGCCCCACAGATACGCAGTATTTT. As protein: CARRPGLAGGPTDTQYF.

The chain employs TRBV6-1 and TRBJ1-5; 8 bases fit TRBD1. This CDR3 comprises 14 residues. Germline loops: CDR1 MNHNS, CDR2 SASEGT. V shed 2 bases, J shed 6 bases, and the junction held 3 bases outside the gene matches. CDR3 in amino acids: CASSERQGAQPQHF. The DNA of the CDR3 is TGTGCCAGCAGTGAACGGCAGGGGGCTCAGCCCCAGCATTTT.